The 22 T cell receptor beta chains listed next were all sequenced from one sample in a study of T-cell memory formation after mild COVID-19. TCRdb reprocessed the 5' RACE reads via MiXCR and lists one record per CDR3 protein. The table has about 100,000 distinct CDR3 sequences, roughly a sixth seen once. Material for sequencing was PBMCs or a T cell subset sorted from them (not recorded which). All receptors come from a man younger than 35 who had mild COVID-19 (a few samples of this study predate the infection). Cell type and time point are not known.

The chain has TRBV7-8 and TRBJ1-1; D call uncertain. V was trimmed by 6 bases and J by 1 base, leaving 12 bases between them. CDR1 and CDR2 (germline): SGHVS, FQNEAQ. The CDR3 runs 14 residues. The CDR3 DNA reads TGTGCCAGCAGTTACTTTGATCGGAACACTGAAGCTTTCTTT. Its protein is CASSYFDRNTEAFF. Full variable domain (outside the CDR3, taken from reference TRBV7-8 and TRBJ1-1): GAGVSQSPRYKVAKRGQDVALRCDPISGHVSLFWYQQALGQGPEFLTYFQNEAQLDKSGLPSDRFFAERPEGSVSTLKIQRTQQEDSAVYLCASSYFDRNTEAFFGQGTRLTVV.

This clonotype was detected only a few times. The chain is built from TRBV4-3 and TRBJ2-2; 12 bases align to TRBD2. Germline V gene sequence: CDR1 LGHNA, CDR2 YSLEER. Unmatched junction bases numbered 11, after V lost 5 bases and J lost 7 bases. This CDR3 spans 17 amino acids. The DNA of the CDR3 is TGCGCCAGCAGCGACGCGGCTAGCGGGGGGGCCGACGGGGAGCTGTTTTTT. It yields the protein CASSDAASGGADGELFF.

This clonotype was counted a few times. The J gene is TRBJ2-1, the V gene TRBV7-2, with 8 positions matching TRBD2. Per the germline V gene, CDR1 is SGHTA and CDR2 is FQGNSA. The CDR3 totals 16 residues. V lost 2 bases and J lost 3; bases outside the gene matches: 6. The CDR3 DNA reads TGTGCCAGCAGCTTATCGGGGGGGAACCTCTACAATGAGCAGTTCTTC. Protein product: CASSLSGGNLYNEQFF.

This clonotype has more than one count but fewer than ten. The rearrangement links TRBV4-3 to TRBJ2-7; 7 bases align to TRBD1. The germline CDR1 and CDR2 sequences are LGHNA and YSLEER. This CDR3 region has 20 residues. V was clipped by 2 bases and J by 2 bases; unmatched bases: 21. The CDR3 DNA reads TGCGCCAGCAGCCAAAAAACGGGGACAGACTATACCGAACCCCCCTACGAGCAGTACTTC. Translating it yields CASSQKTGTDYTEPPYEQYF.

This sequence joins TRBV20-1 and TRBJ2-5, with D possibly TRBD2 on 5 matching bases. This CDR3 spans 12 amino acids. Trimming shortened V by 4 bases and J by 5 bases, and 11 bases separated the two germline ends. Germline V gene data show CDR1 as DFQATT and CDR2 as SNEGSKA (reference sequence). Here the CDR3 DNA reads TGCAGTGCTAAGACTATCGTGGAGACCCAGTACTTC. This gives the protein CSAKTIVETQYF.

This clonotype has a handful of counts. The genes are TRBV6-5 and TRBJ2-2; D not resolved. The CDR3 runs to 17 residues. Germline-derived CDR1 and CDR2 are MNHEY and SVGAGI. V was cut by 0 bases and J by 8 bases, with 19 bases left in between. DNA for the CDR3: TGTGCCAGCAGTTACTCGAACTACGCAGACATCCCAGGGGAGCTGTTTTTT. Protein: CASSYSNYADIPGELFF.

CDR3 in DNA: TGTGCCAGCAGTTACTTGTCGGGTCGGAGTGCGCAGTATTTT. It yields the protein CASSYLSGRSAQYF. The chain is built from TRBV6-5 and TRBJ2-3; D ambiguous. Trimming removed 1 base from V and 10 bases from J, with 15 bases in between. Germline V gives CDR1 MNHEY, CDR2 SVGAGI. There are 14 residues in the CDR3.

This clonotype was counted only a few times. The rearrangement uses TRBV15 and TRBJ2-3; weak D call: TRBD2 (7 bases). Trimming took 0 bases from V and 0 from J, leaving 22 bases between them. This CDR3 has 20 residues. Per germline, CDR1 LNHNV and CDR2 YYDKDF (reference sequence). The CDR3 is CATSRDQSSGGHFSTDTQYF. The CDR3 coding sequence is TGTGCCACCAGCAGAGATCAATCCTCGGGGGGCCACTTTAGCACAGATACGCAGTATTTT.

There are a few counts of this clonotype. This chain uses TRBV9 with TRBJ1-3; the D is unclear. The CDR3 is made up of 15 amino acids. CDR1 is SGDLS and CDR2 is YYNGEE in the germline V gene. Trimming cost V 2 bases and J 0 bases, with 9 bases left between them. This CDR3 reads CASSVVNYSGNTIYF. Written as DNA, the CDR3 is TGTGCCAGCAGCGTCGTCAATTACTCTGGAAACACCATATATTTT. Together with reference TRBV9 and TRBJ1-3, the CDR3 gives the full variable domain: DSGVTQTPKHLITATGQRVTLRCSPRSGDLSVYWYQQSLDQGLQFLIQYYNGEERAKGNILERFSAQQFPDLHSELNLSSLELGDSALYFCASSVVNYSGNTIYFGEGSWLTVV.

Ten or more counts support this clonotype. The rearrangement joins TRBV12-5 to TRBJ2-3, with D possibly being TRBD1 or TRBD2 (5 bases each). The germline CDR1 and CDR2 sequences are LGHNT and FRNRAP. CDR3 size: 12 residues. Trimming cost V 5 bases and J 9 bases, with 12 bases left between them. The CDR3 nucleotides are TGTGCTAGTGGTCGGGACGGGTGGACGCAGTATTTT. Translating it yields CASGRDGWTQYF.

The chain carries TRBV15 and TRBJ1-1; D is undetermined. Germline V gives CDR1 LNHNV, CDR2 YYDKDF (reference sequence). This CDR3 contains 14 residues. The V and J ends lost 2 bases and 1 base respectively, with 8 bases between them. The CDR3 region is CATSRPFKNTEAFF. CDR3 nucleotide sequence: TGTGCCACCAGCAGACCCTTCAAGAACACTGAAGCTTTCTTT.

This clonotype was recorded a few times. The chain links TRBV10-3 to TRBJ2-1; D is uncertain. The CDR3 loop spans 13 amino acids. V shed 10 bases and J shed 2 bases, with 12 bases lying between them. Germline CDR1 reads ENHRY; CDR2 reads SYGVKD. The CDR3 DNA follows: TGTGCCACCACCCCTGGGACCTACAATGAGCAGTTCTTC. This translates into CATTPGTYNEQFF.

This clonotype was found a few times. The chain employs TRBV20-1 and TRBJ2-2, with D unclear. Germline CDR1 DFQATT, CDR2 SNEGSKA (reference sequence). This CDR3 has 9 amino acids. V shed 5 bases and J shed 8 bases, with 3 bases lying between them. CDR3 sequence: CSAVGELFF. The CDR3 coding sequence is TGCAGTGCTGTGGGGGAGCTGTTTTTT.

This clonotype was counted once. This chain connects TRBV29-1 to TRBJ1-1, with D possibly matching TRBD1 (5 bases). The CDR3 consists of 12 residues. The V gene's germline CDR1 is SQVTM and CDR2 ANQGSEA. The CDR3 sequence is CSLTLGGGTAFF. CDR3 nucleotide sequence: TGCAGTCTAACCCTAGGCGGGGGAACAGCTTTCTTT.

V usage is TRBV12-3 or TRBV12-4 and J usage is TRBJ1-2; 7 bases line up with TRBD1. The V segment lost 6 bases and the J segment 0 bases; nucleotides outside the gene matches: 4. The CDR3 consists of 14 residues. The CDR3 coding sequence is TGTGCCAGCAGCCAGACAGGGACTAACTATGGCTACACCTTC. It codes for CASSQTGTNYGYTF.

This clonotype was seen more than once but under ten times. The chain links TRBV7-2 to TRBJ2-3; 7 bases match TRBD2. Per germline, CDR1 SGHTA and CDR2 FQGNSA. V dropped 5 bases and J dropped 1; count of bases not matched to a gene: 0. This CDR3 region has 13 residues. The CDR3 protein is CASSTSGTDTQYF. The CDR3 bases are TGTGCCAGCAGCACTAGCGGCACAGATACGCAGTATTTT.

The chain has TRBV6-5 and TRBJ2-3; 7 bases map to TRBD2. The CDR3 runs 15 residues. The J segment lost 2 bases and the V segment lost 4 bases, leaving 6 bases of the junction unmatched. Germline CDR1 and CDR2: MNHEY and SVGAGI. As DNA, the CDR3 is TGTGCCAGCAGTTCCCTCGGGGGGTCCACAGATACGCAGTATTTT. Its protein product is CASSSLGGSTDTQYF.

This clonotype has just a few counts. J is TRBJ2-3 and V is TRBV7-2; the match to TRBD2 covers 11 bases. CDR3 length: 14 amino acids. The junction had 10 bases not matched to a gene; V was cut back by 4 bases and J by 13 bases. CDR1 SGHTA and CDR2 FQGNSA come from the germline V gene. The CDR3 sequence is CASSSVSGGGREYF. DNA for the CDR3: TGTGCCAGCAGCTCCGTTAGCGGGGGGGGTCGTGAGTATTTT.

This clonotype was counted only a few times. The chain uses TRBV28 and TRBJ2-1, with 9 nucleotides matching TRBD2. Germline CDR1 is MDHEN and CDR2 is SYDVKM. This CDR3 has 17 amino acids. J gave up 0 bases and V 6 bases, and 9 bases lay outside the gene matches. CDR3 protein: CASRRMSGGRSYNEQFF. The CDR3 nucleotides read TGTGCCAGCAGGCGGATGAGCGGGGGGCGCTCCTACAATGAGCAGTTCTTC.

This clonotype was picked up many times. The chain uses TRBV7-9 and TRBJ1-1; a weak D match, TRBD1 (5 bases). The CDR3 is 12 residues long. Germline CDR1 is SEHNR and CDR2 is FQNEAQ (reference sequence). Trimming stripped 5 bases from V and 6 bases from J, with 10 bases between. DNA for the CDR3: TGTGCCAGCAGCCTACGGGGCTCTGAAGCTTTCTTT. Translating it yields CASSLRGSEAFF.

This clonotype was seen only a few times. The chain has TRBV5-1 and TRBJ2-2; D possibly matches TRBD1 or TRBD2 (5 bases each). CDR1 SGHRS and CDR2 YFSETQ come from the germline V gene. V was cut by 0 bases and J by 5 bases, with 8 bases left in between. This CDR3 region has 14 residues. The CDR3 DNA is TGCGCCAGCAGCTTGGGGGGACGGACCGGGGAGCTGTTTTTT. The encoded protein is CASSLGGRTGELFF.

The chain recombines TRBV28 with TRBJ1-5, with D unresolved. The germline V gene has CDR1 MDHEN and CDR2 SYDVKM. The CDR3 is made up of 13 amino acids. The V gene lost 9 bases and the J gene lost 0 bases, with 9 bases spanning the gap. CDR3 in amino acids: CASRTTSNQPQHF. The CDR3 DNA reads TGTGCCAGTAGGACTACTAGCAATCAGCCCCAGCATTTT.